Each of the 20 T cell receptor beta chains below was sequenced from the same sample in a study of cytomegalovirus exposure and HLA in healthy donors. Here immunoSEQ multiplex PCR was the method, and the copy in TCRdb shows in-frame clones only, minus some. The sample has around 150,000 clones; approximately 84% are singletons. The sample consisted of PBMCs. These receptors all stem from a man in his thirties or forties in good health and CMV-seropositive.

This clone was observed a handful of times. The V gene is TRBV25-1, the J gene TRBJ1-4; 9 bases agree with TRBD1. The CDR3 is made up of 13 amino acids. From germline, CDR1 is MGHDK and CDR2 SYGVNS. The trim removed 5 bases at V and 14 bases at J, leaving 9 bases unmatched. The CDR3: CASSLRTGEYLFF. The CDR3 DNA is TGTGCCAGCAGTCTCCGGACAGGGGAGTATCTGTTTTTT.

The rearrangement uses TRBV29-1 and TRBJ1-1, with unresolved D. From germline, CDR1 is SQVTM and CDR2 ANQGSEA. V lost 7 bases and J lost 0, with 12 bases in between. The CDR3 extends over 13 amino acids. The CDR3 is CSGRARMNTEAFF. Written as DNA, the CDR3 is TGCAGCGGGAGGGCGAGGATGAACACTGAAGCTTTCTTT.

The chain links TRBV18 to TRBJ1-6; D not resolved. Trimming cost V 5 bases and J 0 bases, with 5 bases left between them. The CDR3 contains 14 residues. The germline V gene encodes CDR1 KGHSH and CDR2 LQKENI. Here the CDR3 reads CASSTGSYNSPLHF. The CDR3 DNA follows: TGTGCCAGCTCAACGGGCTCCTATAATTCACCCCTCCACTTT.

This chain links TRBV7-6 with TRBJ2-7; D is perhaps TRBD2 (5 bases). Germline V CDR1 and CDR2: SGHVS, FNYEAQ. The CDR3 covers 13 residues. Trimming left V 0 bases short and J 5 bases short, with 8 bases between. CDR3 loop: CASSLAVGNEQYF. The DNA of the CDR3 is TGTGCCAGCAGCTTAGCGGTCGGGAACGAGCAGTACTTC.

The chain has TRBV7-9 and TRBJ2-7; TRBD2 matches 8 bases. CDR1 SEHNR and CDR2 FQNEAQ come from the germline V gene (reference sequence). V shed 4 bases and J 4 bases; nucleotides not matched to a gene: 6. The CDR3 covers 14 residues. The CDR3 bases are TGTGCCAGCAGCTCGGGGGGGGTTGTATACGAGCAGTACTTC. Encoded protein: CASSSGGVVYEQYF.

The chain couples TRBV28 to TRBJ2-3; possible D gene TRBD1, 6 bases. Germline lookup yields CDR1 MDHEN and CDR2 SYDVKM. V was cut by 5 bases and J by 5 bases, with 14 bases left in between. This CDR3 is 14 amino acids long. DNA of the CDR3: TGTGCCAGCAGTGACGGGACAATCGGAGATACGCAGTATTTT. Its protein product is CASSDGTIGDTQYF.

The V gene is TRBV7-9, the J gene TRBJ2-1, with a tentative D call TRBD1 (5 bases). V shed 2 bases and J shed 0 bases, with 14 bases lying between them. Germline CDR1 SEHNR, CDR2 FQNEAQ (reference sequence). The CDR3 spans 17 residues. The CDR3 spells CASSLLPQGSSYNEQFF. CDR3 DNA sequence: TGTGCCAGCAGCTTACTCCCTCAGGGAAGCTCCTACAATGAGCAGTTCTTC.

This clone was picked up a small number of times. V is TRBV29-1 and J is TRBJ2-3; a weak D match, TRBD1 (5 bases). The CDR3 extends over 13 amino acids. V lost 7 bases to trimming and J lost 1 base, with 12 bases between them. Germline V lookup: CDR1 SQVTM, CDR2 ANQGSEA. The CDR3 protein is CSADKGGTDTQYF. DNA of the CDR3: TGCAGCGCCGACAAAGGGGGCACAGATACGCAGTATTTT.

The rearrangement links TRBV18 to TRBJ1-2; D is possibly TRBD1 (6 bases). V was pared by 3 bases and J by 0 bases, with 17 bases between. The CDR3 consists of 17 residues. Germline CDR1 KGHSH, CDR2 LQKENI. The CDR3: CASSPGIPGAANYGYTF. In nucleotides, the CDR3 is TGTGCCAGCTCACCGGGAATTCCAGGGGCGGCTAACTATGGCTACACCTTC.

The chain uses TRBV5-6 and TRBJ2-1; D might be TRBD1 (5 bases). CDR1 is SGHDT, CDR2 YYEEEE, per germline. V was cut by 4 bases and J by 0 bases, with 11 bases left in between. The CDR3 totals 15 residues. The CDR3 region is CASSSDRSSYNEQFF. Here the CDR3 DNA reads TGTGCCAGCAGCAGCGACAGAAGCTCCTACAATGAGCAGTTCTTC. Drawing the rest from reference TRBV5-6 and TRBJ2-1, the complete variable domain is DAGVTQSPTHLIKTRGQQVTLRCSPKSGHDTVSWYQQALGQGPQFIFQYYEEEERQRGNFPDRFSGHQFPNYSSELNVNALLLGDSALYLCASSSDRSSYNEQFFGPGTRLTVL.

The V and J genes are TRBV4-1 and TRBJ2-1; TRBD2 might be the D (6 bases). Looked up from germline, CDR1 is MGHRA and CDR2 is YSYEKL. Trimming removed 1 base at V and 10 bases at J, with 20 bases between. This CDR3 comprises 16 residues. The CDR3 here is CASSQASRDSLREQFF. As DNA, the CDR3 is TGCGCCAGCAGCCAAGCAAGCAGGGACTCCCTCAGAGAGCAGTTCTTC.

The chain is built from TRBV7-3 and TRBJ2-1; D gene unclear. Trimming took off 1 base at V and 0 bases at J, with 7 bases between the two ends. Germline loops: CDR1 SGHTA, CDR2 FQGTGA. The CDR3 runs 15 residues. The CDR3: CASSLIPSSYNEQFF. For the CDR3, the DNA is TGTGCCAGCAGCTTAATCCCTAGCTCCTACAATGAGCAGTTCTTC.

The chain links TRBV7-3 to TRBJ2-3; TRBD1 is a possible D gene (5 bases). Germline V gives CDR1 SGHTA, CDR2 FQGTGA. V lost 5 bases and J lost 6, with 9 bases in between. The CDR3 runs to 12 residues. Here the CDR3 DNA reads TGTGCCAGCAGCGAAAAGGGGGATACGCAGTATTTT. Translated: CASSEKGDTQYF. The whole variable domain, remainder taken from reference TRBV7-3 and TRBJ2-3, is GAGVSQTPSNKVTEKGKYVELRCDPISGHTALYWYRQSLGQGPEFLIYFQGTGAADDSGLPNDRFFAVRPEGSVSTLKIQRTERGDSAVYLCASSEKGDTQYFGPGTRLTVL.

The CDR3 loop reads CASRLGGGTRDQPQHF. As DNA, the CDR3 is TGTGCCAGCAGGTTAGGGGGGGGTACGAGGGATCAGCCCCAGCATTTT. The chain recombines TRBV7-3 with TRBJ1-5; tentative D call: TRBD1 (6 bases). Between the trimmed V and J ends, which lost 6 bases and 5 bases, there was a span of 20 bases. The CDR3 sequence is 16 residues long. Germline V lookup: CDR1 SGHTA, CDR2 FQGTGA. Full variable domain (remainder filled in from reference TRBV7-3 and TRBJ1-5): GAGVSQTPSNKVTEKGKYVELRCDPISGHTALYWYRQSLGQGPEFLIYFQGTGAADDSGLPNDRFFAVRPEGSVSTLKIQRTERGDSAVYLCASRLGGGTRDQPQHFGDGTRLSIL.

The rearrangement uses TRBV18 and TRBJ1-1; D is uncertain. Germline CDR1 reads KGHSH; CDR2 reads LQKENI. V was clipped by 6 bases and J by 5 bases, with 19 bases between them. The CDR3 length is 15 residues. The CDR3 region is CASSQHPTGGTEAFF. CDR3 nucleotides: TGTGCCAGCTCGCAACATCCGACTGGCGGGACTGAAGCTTTCTTT.

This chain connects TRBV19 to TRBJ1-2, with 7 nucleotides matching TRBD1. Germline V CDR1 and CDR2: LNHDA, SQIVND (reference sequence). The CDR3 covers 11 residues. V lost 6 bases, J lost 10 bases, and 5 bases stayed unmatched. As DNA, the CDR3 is TGTGCCAGTAGCCGGACAGGCCTCTACACCTTC. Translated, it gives CASSRTGLYTF. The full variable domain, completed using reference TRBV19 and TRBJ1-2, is DGGITQSPKYLFRKEGQNVTLSCEQNLNHDAMYWYRQDPGQGLRLIYYSQIVNDFQKGDIAEGYSVSREKKESFPLTVTSAQKNPTAFYLCASSRTGLYTFGSGTRLTVV.

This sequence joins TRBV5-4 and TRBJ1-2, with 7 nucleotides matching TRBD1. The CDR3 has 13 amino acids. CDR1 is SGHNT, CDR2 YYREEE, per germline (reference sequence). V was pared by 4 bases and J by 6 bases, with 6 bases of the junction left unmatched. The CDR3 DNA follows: TGTGCCAGCAGCCTAGACAGGGTGGATGGCTACACCTTC. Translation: CASSLDRVDGYTF.

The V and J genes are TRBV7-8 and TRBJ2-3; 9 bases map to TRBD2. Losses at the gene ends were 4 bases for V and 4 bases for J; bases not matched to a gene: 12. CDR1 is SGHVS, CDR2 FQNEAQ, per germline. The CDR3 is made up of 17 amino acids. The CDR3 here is CASSSRAAAGGADTQYF. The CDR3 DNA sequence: TGTGCCAGCAGCTCCCGCGCGGCGGCGGGAGGGGCAGATACGCAGTATTTT.

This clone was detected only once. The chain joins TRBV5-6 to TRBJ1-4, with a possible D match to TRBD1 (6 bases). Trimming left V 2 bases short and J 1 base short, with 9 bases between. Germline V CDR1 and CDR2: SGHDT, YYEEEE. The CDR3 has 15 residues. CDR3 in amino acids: CASSFQGLTNEKLFF. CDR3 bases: TGTGCCAGCAGCTTCCAGGGGCTAACTAATGAAAAACTGTTTTTT. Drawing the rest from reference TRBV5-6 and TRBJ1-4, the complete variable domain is DAGVTQSPTHLIKTRGQQVTLRCSPKSGHDTVSWYQQALGQGPQFIFQYYEEEERQRGNFPDRFSGHQFPNYSSELNVNALLLGDSALYLCASSFQGLTNEKLFFGSGTQLSVL.

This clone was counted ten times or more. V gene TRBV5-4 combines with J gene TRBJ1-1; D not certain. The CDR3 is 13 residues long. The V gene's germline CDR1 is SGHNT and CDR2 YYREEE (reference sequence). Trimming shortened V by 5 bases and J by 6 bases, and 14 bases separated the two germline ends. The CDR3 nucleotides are TGTGCCAGCAGTCCTGACGGGGTCTCTGAAGCTTTCTTT. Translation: CASSPDGVSEAFF.